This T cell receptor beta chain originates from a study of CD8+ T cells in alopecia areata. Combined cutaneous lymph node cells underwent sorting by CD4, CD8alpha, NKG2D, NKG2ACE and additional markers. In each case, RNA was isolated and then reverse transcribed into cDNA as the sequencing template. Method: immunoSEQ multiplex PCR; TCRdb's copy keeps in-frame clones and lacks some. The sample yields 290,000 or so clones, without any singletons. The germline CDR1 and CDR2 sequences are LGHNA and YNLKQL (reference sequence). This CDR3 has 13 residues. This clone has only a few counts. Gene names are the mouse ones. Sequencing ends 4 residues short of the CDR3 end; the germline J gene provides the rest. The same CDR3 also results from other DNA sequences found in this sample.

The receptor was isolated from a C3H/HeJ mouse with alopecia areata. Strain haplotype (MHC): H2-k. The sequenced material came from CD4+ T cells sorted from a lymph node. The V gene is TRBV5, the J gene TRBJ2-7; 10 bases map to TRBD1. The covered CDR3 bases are TGTGCCAGCAGCCCGACAGGGGGCGAT. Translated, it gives CASSPTGGD. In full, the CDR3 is CASSPTGGDEQYF.